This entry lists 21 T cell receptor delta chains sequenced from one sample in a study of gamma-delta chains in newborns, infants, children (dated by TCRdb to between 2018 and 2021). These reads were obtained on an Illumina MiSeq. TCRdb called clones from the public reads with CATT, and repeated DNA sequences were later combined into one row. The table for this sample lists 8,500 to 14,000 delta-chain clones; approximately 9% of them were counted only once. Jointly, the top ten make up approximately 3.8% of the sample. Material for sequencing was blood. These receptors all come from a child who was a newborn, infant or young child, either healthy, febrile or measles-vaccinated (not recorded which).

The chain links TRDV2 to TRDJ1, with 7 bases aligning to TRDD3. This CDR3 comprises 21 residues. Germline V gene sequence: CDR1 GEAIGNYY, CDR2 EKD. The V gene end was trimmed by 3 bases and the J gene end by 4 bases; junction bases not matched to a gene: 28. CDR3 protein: CACDAITHQLGAPPGSDKLIF. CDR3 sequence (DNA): TGTGCCTGTGACGCCATCACCCATCAGCTGGGGGCTCCTCCGGGTAGCGATAAACTCATCTTT.

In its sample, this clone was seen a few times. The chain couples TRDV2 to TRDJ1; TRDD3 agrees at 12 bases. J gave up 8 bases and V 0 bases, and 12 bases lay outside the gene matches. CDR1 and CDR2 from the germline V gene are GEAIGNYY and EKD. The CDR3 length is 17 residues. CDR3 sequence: CACDTAGLLGDTGKLIF. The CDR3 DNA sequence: TGTGCCTGTGACACCGCGGGACTACTGGGGGATACCGGGAAACTCATCTTT.

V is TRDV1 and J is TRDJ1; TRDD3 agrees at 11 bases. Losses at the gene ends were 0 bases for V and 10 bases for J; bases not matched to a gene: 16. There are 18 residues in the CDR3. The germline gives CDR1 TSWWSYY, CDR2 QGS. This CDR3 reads CALGELNLGGTGGYLLIF. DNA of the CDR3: TGTGCTCTTGGGGAACTGAATCTCGGAGGTACTGGGGGATATTTACTCATCTTT.

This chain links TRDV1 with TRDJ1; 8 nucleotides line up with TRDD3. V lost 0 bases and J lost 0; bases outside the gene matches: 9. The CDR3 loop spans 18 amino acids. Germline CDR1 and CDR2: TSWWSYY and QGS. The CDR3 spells CALGELSLLGVYTDKLIF. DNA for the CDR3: TGTGCTCTTGGGGAACTGTCCCTACTGGGGGTCTACACCGATAAACTCATCTTT.

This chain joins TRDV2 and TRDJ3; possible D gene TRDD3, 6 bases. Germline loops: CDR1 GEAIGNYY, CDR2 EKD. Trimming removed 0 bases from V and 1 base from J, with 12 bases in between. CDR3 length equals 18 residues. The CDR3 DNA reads TGTGCCTGTGACACCTTGTCTGGGGTATCCTGGGACACCCGACAGATGTTTTTC. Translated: CACDTLSGVSWDTRQMFF.

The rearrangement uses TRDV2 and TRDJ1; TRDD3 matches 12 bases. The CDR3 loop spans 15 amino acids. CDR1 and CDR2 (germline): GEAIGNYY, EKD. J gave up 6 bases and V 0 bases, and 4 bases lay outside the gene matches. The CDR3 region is CACDTLGDTRNKLIF. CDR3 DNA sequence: TGTGCCTGTGACACCCTGGGGGATACGCGGAATAAACTCATCTTT.

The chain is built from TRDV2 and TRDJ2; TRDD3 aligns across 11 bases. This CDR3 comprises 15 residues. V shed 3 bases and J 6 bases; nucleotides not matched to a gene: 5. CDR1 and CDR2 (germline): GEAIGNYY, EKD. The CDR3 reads CACDLLGDKAAQLFF. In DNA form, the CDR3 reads TGTGCCTGTGACCTACTGGGGGATAAGGCAGCACAACTCTTCTTT.

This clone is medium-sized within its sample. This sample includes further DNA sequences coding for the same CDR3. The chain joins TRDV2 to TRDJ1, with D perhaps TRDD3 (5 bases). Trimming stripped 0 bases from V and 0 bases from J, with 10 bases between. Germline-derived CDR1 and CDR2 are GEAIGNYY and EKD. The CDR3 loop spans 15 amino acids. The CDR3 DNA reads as TGTGCCTGTGACACCGTAGGGGAGTACACCGATAAACTCATCTTT. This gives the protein CACDTVGEYTDKLIF.

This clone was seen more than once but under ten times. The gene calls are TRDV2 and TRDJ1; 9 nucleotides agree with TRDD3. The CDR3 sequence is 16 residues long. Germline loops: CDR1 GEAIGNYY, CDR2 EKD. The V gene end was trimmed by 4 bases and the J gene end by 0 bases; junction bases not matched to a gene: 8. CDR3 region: CACDHVLGDNTDKLIF. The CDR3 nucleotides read TGTGCCTGTGATCACGTACTGGGGGACAACACCGATAAACTCATCTTT.

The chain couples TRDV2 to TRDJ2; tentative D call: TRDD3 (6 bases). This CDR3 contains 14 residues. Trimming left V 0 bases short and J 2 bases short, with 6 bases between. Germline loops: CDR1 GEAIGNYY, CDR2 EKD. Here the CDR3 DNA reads TGTGCCTGTGACACCTGGGGGTTGACAGCACAACTCTTCTTT. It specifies CACDTWGLTAQLFF.

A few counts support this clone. The CDR3: CACDSLATYTDKLIF. The CDR3, as DNA: TGTGCCTGTGACAGCCTGGCGACGTACACCGATAAACTCATCTTT. The V and J genes are TRDV2 and TRDJ1, with D hard to call. Germline CDR1 and CDR2: GEAIGNYY and EKD. Trimming left V 2 bases short and J 0 bases short, with 12 bases between. The CDR3 is 15 amino acids.

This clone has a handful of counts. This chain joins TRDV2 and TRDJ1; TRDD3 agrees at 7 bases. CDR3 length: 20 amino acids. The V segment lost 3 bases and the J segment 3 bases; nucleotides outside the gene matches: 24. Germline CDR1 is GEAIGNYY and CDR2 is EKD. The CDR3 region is CACDPIGIGDSRRAADKLIF. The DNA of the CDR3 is TGTGCCTGTGACCCGATAGGAATCGGGGATAGTAGGAGAGCGGCCGATAAACTCATCTTT.

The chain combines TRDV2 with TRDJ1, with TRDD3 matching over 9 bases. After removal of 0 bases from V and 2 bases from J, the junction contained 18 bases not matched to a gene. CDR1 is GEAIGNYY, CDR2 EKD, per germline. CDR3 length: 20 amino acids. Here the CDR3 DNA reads TGTGCCTGTGACACCGTAGAGGTTACCCGCATACTGGGGGAGACCGATAAACTCATCTTT. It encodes CACDTVEVTRILGETDKLIF.

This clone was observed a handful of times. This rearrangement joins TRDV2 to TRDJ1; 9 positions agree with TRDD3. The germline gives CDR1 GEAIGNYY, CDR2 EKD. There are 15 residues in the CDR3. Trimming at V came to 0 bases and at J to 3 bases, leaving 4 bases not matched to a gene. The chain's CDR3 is CACDTLGDKSDKLIF. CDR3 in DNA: TGTGCCTGTGACACCTTGGGGGATAAGTCCGATAAACTCATCTTT.

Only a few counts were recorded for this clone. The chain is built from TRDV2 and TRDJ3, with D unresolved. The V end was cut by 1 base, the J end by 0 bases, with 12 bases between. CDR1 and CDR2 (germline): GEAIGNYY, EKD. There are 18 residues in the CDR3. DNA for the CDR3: TGTGCCTGTGACACGGCCGGACCCCGCTCCTGGGACACCCGACAGATGTTTTTC. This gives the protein CACDTAGPRSWDTRQMFF.

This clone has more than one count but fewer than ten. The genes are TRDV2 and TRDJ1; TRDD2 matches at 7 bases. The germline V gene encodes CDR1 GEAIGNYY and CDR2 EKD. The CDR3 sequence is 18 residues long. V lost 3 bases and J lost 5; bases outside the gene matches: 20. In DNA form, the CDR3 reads TGTGCCTGTGACCCCCTTCCTGCCTTACAGCCTCTTGGAGATAAACTCATCTTT. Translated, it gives CACDPLPALQPLGDKLIF.

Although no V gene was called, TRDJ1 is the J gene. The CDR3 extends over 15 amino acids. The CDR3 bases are TGTGCCTGTGACCAGCTCCTCGAAACCGCCGATAAACTCATCTTT. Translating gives CACDQLLETADKLIF.

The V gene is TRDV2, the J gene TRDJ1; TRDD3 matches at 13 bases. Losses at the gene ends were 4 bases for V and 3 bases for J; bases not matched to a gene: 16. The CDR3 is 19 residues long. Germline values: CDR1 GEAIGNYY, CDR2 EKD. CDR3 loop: CACEHMETGGYASADKLIF. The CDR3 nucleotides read TGTGCCTGTGAACACATGGAAACTGGGGGATACGCGAGTGCCGATAAACTCATCTTT.

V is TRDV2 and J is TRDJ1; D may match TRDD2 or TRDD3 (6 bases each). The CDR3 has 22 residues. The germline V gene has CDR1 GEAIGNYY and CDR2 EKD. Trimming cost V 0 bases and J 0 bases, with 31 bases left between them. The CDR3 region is CACDTVRASSVSGDKYTDKLIF. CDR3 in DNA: TGTGCCTGTGACACCGTAAGGGCTTCCTCCGTATCTGGGGACAAGTACACCGATAAACTCATCTTT.

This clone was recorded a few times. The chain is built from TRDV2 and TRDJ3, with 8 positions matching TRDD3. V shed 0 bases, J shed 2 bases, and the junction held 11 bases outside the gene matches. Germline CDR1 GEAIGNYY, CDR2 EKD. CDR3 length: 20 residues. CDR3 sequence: CACDTVDWGYSPWDTRQMFF. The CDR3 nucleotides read TGTGCCTGTGACACCGTTGACTGGGGATACAGTCCCTGGGACACCCGACAGATGTTTTTC.

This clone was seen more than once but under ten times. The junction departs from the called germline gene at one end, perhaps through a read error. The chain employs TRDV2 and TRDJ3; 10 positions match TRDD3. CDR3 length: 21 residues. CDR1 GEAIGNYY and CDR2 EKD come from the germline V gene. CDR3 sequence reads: CACDDLLGDPVLSWGTRQMFF. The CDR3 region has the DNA TGTGCCTGTGACGATCTACTGGGGGATCCCGTCCTCTCCTGGGGCACCCGACAGATGTTTTTC.